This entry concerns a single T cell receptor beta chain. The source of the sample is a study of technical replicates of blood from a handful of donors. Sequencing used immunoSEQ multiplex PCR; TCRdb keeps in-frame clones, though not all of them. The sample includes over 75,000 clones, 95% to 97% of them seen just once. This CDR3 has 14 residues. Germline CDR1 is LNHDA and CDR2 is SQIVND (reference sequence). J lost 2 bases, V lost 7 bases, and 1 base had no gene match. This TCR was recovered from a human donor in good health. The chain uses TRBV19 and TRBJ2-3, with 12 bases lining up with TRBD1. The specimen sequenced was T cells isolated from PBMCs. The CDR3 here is CASKGQGATDTQYF. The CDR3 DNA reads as TGTGCCAGTAAGGGACAGGGGGCCACAGATACGCAGTATTTT.